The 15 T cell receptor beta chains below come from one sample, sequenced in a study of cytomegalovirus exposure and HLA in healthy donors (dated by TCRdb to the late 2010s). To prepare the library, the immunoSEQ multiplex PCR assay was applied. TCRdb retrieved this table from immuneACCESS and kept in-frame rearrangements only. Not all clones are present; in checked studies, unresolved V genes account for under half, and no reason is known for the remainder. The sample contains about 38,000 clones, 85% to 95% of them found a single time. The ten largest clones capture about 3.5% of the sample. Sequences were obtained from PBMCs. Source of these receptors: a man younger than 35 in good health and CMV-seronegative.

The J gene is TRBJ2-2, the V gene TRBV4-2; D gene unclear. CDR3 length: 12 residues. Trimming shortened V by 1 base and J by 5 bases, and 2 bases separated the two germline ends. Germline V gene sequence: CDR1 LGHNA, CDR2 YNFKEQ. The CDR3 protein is CASSQVTGELFF. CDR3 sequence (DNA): TGTGCCAGCAGCCAAGTAACCGGGGAGCTGTTTTTT.

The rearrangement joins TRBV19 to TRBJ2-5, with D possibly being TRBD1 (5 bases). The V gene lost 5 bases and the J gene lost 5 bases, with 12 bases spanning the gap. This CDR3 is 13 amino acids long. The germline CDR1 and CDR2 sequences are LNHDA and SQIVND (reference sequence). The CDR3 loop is CASSGRVKETQYF. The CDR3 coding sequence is TGTGCCAGTAGTGGCAGGGTCAAGGAGACCCAGTACTTC.

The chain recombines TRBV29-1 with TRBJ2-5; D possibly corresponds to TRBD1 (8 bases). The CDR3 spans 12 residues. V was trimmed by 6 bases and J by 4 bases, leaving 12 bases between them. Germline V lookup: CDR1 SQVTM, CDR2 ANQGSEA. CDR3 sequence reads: CSVGGTGETQYF. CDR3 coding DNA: TGCAGCGTGGGGGGGACAGGAGAGACCCAGTACTTC.

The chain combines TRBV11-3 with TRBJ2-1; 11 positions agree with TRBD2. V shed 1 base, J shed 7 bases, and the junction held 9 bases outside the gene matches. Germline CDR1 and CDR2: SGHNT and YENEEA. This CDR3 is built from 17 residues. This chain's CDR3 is CASSLGGGTSGANEQFF. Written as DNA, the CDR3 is TGTGCCAGCAGCTTAGGGGGGGGGACTAGCGGCGCAAATGAGCAGTTCTTC.

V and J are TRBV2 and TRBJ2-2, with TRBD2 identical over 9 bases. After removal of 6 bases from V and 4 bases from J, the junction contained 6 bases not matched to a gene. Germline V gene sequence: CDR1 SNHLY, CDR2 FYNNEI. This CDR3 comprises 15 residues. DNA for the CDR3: TGTGCCAGCAGGGCGGGGGGGCGCGGCACCGGGGAGCTGTTTTTT. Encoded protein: CASRAGGRGTGELFF.

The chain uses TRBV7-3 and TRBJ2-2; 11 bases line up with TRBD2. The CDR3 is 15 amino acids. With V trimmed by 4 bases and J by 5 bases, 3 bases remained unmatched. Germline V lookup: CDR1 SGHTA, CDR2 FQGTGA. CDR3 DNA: TGTGCCAGCAGCTCGCTAGCGGGAGGAACCGGGGAGCTGTTTTTT. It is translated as CASSSLAGGTGELFF.

In nucleotides, the CDR3 is TGTGCCAGCAGCTTTGTCGGGGCCGGGGAGCTGTTTTTT. Amino acid sequence: CASSFVGAGELFF. The rearrangement joins TRBV5-6 to TRBJ2-2, with D tentatively TRBD2 (5 bases). The CDR3 sequence is 13 residues long. Trimming removed 2 bases from V and 6 bases from J, with 8 bases in between. CDR1 and CDR2 from the germline V gene are SGHDT and YYEEEE.

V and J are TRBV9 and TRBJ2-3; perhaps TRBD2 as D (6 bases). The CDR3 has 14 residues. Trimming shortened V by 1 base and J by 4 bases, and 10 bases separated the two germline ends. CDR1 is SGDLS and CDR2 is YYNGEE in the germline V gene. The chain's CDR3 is CASSVSERADTQYF. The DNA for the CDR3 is TGTGCCAGCAGCGTAAGCGAGCGGGCAGATACGCAGTATTTT.

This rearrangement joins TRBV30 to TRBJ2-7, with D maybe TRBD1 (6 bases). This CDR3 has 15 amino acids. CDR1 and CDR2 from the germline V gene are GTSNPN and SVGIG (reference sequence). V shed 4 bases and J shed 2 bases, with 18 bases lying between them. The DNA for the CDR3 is TGTGCCTGGACCATAATGAGGGGGTTCGCCTACGAGCAGTACTTC. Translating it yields CAWTIMRGFAYEQYF.

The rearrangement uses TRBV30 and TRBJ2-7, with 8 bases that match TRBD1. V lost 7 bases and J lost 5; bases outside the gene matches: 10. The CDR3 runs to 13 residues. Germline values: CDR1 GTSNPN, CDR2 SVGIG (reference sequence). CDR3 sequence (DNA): TGTGCCTACTCAGGGGGCCTTCTGGACGAGCAGTACTTC. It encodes CAYSGGLLDEQYF.

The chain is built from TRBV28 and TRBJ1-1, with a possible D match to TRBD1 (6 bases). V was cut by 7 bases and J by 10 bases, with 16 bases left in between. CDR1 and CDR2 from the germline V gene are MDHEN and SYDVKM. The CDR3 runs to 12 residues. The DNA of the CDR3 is TGTGCCAGCAATACAGGGTCCCTAGGAGCTTTCTTT. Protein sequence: CASNTGSLGAFF. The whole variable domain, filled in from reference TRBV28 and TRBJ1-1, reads DVKVTQSSRYLVKRTGEKVFLECVQDMDHENMFWYRQDPGLGLRLIYFSYDVKMKEKGDIPEGYSVSREKKERFSLILESASTNQTSMYLCASNTGSLGAFFGQGTRLTVV.

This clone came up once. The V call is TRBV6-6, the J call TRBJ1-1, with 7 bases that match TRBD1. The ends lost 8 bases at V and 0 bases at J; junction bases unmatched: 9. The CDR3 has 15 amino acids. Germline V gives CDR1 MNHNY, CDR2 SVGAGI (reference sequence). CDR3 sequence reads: CASSPGQQLNTEAFF. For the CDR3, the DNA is TGTGCCAGCTCCCCGGGACAGCAGTTGAACACTGAAGCTTTCTTT.

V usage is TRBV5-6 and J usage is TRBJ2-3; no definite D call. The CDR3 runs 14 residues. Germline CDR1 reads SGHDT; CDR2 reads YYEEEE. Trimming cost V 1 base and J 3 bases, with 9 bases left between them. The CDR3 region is CASSLISPTDTQYF. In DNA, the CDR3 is TGTGCCAGCAGCTTGATCAGTCCGACAGATACGCAGTATTTT.

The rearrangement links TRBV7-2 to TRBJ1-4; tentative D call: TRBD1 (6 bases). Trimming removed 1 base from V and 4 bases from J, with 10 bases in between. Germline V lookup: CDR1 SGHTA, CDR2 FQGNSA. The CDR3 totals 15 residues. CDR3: CASSLVGQSNEKLFF. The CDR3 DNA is TGTGCCAGCAGCTTAGTGGGACAAAGTAATGAAAAACTGTTTTTT.

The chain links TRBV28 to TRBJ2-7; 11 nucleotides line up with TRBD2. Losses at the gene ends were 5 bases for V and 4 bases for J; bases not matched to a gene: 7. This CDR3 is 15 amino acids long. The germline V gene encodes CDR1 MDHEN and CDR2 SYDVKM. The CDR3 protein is CASSNTLAGGYEQYF. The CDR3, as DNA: TGTGCCAGCAGTAATACGTTAGCGGGAGGGTACGAGCAGTACTTC.